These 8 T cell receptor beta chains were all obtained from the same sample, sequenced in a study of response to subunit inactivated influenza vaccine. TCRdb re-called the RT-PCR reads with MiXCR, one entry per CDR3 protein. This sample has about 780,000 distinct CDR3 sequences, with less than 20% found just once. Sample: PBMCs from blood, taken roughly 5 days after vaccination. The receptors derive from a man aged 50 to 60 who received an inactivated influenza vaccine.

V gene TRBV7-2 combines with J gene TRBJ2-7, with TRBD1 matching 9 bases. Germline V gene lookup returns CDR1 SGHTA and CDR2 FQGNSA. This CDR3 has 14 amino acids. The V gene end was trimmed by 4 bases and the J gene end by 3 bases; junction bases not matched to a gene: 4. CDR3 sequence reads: CASSSPTGGYEQYF. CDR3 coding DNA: TGTGCCAGCAGCTCCCCGACAGGGGGCTACGAGCAGTACTTC.

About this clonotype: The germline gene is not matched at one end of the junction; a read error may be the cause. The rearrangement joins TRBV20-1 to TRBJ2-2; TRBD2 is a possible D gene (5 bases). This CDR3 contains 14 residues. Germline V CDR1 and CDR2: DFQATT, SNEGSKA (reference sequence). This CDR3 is CTASPNGKAGELFF. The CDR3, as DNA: TGCACTGCTAGCCCCAACGGCAAGGCCGGGGAGCTGTTTTTT.

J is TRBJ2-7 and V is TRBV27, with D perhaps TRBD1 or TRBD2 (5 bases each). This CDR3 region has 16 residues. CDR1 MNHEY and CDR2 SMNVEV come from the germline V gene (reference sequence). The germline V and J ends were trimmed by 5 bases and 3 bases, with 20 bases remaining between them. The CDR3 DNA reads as TGTGCCAGCAGTCTCGGCGACAGTGGACTTAACTACGAGCAGTACTTC. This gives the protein CASSLGDSGLNYEQYF.

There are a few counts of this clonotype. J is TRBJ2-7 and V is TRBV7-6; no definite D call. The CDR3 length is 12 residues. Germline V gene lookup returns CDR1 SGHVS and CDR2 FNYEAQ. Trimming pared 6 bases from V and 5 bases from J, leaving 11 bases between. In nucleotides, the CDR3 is TGTGCCAGCAGTCCTCGGAAGCACGAGCAGTACTTC. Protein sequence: CASSPRKHEQYF.

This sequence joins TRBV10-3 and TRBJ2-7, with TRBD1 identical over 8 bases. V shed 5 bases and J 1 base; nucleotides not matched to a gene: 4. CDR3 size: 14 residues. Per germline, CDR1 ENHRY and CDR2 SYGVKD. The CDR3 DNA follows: TGTGCCATCAGTTACGGACAGGGATCCTACGAGCAGTACTTC. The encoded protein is CAISYGQGSYEQYF.

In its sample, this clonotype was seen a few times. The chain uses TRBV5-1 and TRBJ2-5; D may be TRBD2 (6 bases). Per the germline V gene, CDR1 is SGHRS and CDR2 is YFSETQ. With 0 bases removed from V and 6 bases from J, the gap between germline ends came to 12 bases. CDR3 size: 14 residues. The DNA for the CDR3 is TGCGCCAGCAGCTTGGTGAGGGGAGGAAAGACCCAGTACTTC. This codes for CASSLVRGGKTQYF.

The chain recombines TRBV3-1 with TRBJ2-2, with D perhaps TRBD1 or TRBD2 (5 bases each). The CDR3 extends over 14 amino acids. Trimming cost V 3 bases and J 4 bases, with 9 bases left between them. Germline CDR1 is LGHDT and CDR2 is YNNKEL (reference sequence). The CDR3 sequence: CASSHRDVTGELFF. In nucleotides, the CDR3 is TGTGCCAGCAGCCATCGGGACGTCACCGGGGAGCTGTTTTTT.

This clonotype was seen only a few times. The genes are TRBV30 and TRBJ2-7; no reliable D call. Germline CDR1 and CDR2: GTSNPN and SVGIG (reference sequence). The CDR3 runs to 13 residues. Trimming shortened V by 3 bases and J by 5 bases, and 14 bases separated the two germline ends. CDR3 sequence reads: CAWRSWGFNEQYF. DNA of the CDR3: TGTGCCTGGAGGTCCTGGGGTTTCAACGAGCAGTACTTC.